This T cell receptor beta chain was captured by sequencing in a study of T cells in Graves' hyperthyroidism and ophthalmopathy. Germline CDR1 and CDR2: MNHEY and SMNVEV (reference sequence). V lost 8 bases and J lost 1, with 11 bases in between. There are 13 residues in the CDR3. About this clonotype: Its specificity is not known.

Findings of the study overall: Ophthalmopathy stood apart from stable hyperthyroidism in a 13 V-J model. Most thyroid clonotypes that were expanded above 0.001 also turned up in blood. Ophthalmopathy was identified by the model a median approximately six months ahead of onset.

Clinical Activity Scores of at least 3, NOSPECS grades of at least 4 and durations under 3 months characterized ophthalmopathy patients. RNA transcripts served as the template for amplifying TCR beta CDR3 regions. The HTBI primer set was used in a first-round RT-PCR of the TCR CDR3. TCRdb itself ran the multiplex PCR reads through MiXCR, one entry per CDR3 protein. The sample holds about 530,000 distinct CDR3 sequences, roughly 18% seen once. Sequenced: blood. The TCR was taken from a woman aged 18-30 years with Graves' ophthalmopathy. The J gene is TRBJ1-1, the V gene TRBV27; the D gene is possibly TRBD1 (5 bases). This CDR3 is CASYRGQNTEAFF. The CDR3 region has the DNA TGTGCCAGCTATCGCGGACAGAACACTGAAGCTTTCTTT.